This T cell receptor (beta chain) originates from a study of beta chain features in type 1 diabetes. Study-level information: Summed over all samples, the examined sorted cells came to 107,917,701. Study outcomes and limitations: Across all four CD4+ subsets, people with type 1 diabetes showed modestly shorter TCRB CDR3s.

Isolated RNA was reverse transcribed in full, so expressed TCRB transcripts were sequenced. Sequencing was performed with immunoSEQ multiplex PCR; in TCRdb, only in-frame clones are kept and a portion is missing. The data show roughly 220,000 clones, 16% seen once. The V and J ends lost 2 bases and 2 bases respectively, with 16 bases between them. Germline V gene lookup returns CDR1 SEHNR and CDR2 FQNEAQ (reference sequence). CDR3 length: 16 amino acids. This clone came up a few times. The antigen is not known. This chain joins TRBV7-9 and TRBJ2-7, with D tentatively TRBD1 (5 bases). The sequenced sample was naive CD4+ T cells from blood. The sequence derives from a man aged 30 to 39 with type 1 diabetes. The CDR3 spells CASSLFVAGIPYEQYF. The CDR3, as DNA: TGTGCCAGCAGCTTATTTGTCGCAGGGATTCCCTACGAGCAGTACTTC.